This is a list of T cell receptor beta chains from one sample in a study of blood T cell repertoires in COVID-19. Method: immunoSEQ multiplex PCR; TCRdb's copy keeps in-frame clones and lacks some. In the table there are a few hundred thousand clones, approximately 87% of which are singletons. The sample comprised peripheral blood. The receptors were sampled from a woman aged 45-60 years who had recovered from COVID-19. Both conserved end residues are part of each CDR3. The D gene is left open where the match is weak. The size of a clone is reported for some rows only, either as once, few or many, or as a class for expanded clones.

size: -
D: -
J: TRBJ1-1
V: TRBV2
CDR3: CASKVRVGRPTTEAFF
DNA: TGTGCCAGCAAGGTTAGGGTGGGGCGGCCAACAACTGAAGCTTTCTTT

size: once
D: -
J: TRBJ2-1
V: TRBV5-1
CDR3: CASSHEDGADEQFF
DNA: TGCGCCAGCAGCCACGAGGATGGGGCTGATGAGCAGTTCTTC

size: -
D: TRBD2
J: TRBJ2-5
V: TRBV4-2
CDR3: CASSQDQVRTSGEAQYF
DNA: TGTGCCAGCAGCCAAGATCAAGTGAGGACTAGCGGAGAGGCCCAGTACTTC

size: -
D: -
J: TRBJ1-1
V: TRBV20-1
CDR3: CSASRDRPNTEAFF
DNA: TGCAGTGCTAGTCGAGACAGGCCGAACACTGAAGCTTTCTTT

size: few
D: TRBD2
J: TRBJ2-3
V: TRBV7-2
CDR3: CASSSLAGEIDTQYF
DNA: TGTGCCAGCAGCTCACTAGCGGGTGAGATAGATACGCAGTATTTT

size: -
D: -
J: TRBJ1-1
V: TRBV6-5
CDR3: CASMGVQNTEAFF
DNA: TGTGCCAGCATGGGAGTCCAGAACACTGAAGCTTTCTTT

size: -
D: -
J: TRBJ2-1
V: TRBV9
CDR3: CASSIDNEQFF
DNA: TGTGCCAGCAGTATAGACAATGAGCAGTTCTTC

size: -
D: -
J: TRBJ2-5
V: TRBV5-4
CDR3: CASSFRGGEETQYF
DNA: TGTGCCAGCAGCTTCCGAGGGGGGGAAGAGACCCAGTACTTC

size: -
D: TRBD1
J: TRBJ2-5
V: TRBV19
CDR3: CASRVGTVVGETQYF
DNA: TGTGCCAGTAGAGTCGGGACAGTGGTAGGGGAGACCCAGTACTTC

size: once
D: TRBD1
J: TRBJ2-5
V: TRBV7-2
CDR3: CASSHNRGRGEETQYF
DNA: TGTGCCAGCAGCCACAACAGGGGGCGCGGGGAGGAGACCCAGTACTTC

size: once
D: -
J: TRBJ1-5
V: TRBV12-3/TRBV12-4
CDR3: CASSTRGQPQHF
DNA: TGTGCCAGCAGCACCCGGGGGCAGCCCCAGCATTTT

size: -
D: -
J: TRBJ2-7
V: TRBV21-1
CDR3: CASSGTSSYYEQYF
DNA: TGTGCCAGCAGCGGCACATCATCATACTACGAGCAGTACTTC

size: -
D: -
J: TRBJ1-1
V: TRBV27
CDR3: CASKFGGVVTEAFF
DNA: TGTGCCAGCAAATTTGGGGGCGTCGTTACTGAAGCTTTCTTT

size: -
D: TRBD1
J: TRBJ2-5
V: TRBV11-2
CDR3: CASSFQGALETQYF
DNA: TGTGCCAGCAGCTTCCAGGGGGCATTAGAGACCCAGTACTTC

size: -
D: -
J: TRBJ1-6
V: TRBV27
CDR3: CASSSLPGDWDSPLHF
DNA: TGTGCCAGCAGTTCTCTTCCGGGTGACTGGGATTCACCCCTCCACTTT

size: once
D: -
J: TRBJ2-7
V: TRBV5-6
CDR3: CASSTGLPLEEQYF
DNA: TGTGCCAGCAGCACGGGACTCCCCTTAGAAGAGCAGTACTTC

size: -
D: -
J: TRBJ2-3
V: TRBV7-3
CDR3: CASSLVGPDTQYF
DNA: TGTGCCAGCAGCTTAGTGGGGCCAGATACGCAGTATTTT

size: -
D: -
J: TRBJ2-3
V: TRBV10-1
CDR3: CASSDRPSIGTDTQYF
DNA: TGCGCCAGCAGTGACCGCCCTAGCATAGGGACAGATACGCAGTATTTT

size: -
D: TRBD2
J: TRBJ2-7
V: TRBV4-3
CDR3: CASSQDPGGFEQYF
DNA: TGCGCCAGCAGCCAAGATCCGGGAGGCTTCGAGCAGTACTTC

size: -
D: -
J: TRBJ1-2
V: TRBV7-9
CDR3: CASSLAGGSYGYTF
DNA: TGTGCCAGCAGCTTAGCCGGGGGAAGCTATGGCTACACCTTC

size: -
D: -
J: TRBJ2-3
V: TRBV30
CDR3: CAWSGGLSDTQYF
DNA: TGTGCCTGGAGTGGAGGGCTCTCAGATACGCAGTATTTT

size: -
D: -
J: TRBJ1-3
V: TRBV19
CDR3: CASSKQGSGNTIYF
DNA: TGTGCCAGTAGTAAACAGGGATCTGGAAACACCATATATTTT

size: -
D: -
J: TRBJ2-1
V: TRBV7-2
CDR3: CASSPTGASYNEQFF
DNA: TGTGCCAGCAGCCCAACGGGTGCATCCTACAATGAGCAGTTCTTC

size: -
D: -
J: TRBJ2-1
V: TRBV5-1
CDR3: CASSLVGDWTYNEQFF
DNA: TGCGCCAGCAGCTTGGTAGGGGACTGGACCTACAATGAGCAGTTCTTC

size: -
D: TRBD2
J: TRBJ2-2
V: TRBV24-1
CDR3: CATSEPSGRYRELFF
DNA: TGTGCCACCAGTGAGCCGAGCGGGAGGTACCGGGAGCTGTTTTTT

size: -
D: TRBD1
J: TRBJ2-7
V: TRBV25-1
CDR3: CASSGTDRGRDEQYF
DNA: TGTGCCAGCAGTGGCACCGACAGGGGACGGGACGAGCAGTACTTC

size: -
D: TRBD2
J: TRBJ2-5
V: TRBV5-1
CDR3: CASSWKTSGQETQYF
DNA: TGCGCCAGCAGCTGGAAAACTAGCGGACAAGAGACCCAGTACTTC

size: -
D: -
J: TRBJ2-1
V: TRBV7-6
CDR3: CASSQSGPYNEQFF
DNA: TGTGCCAGCAGCCAAAGCGGGCCCTACAATGAGCAGTTCTTC

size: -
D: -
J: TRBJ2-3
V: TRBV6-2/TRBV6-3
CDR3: CASSYHKFRDTQYF
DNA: TGTGCCAGCAGTTACCACAAATTCAGAGATACGCAGTATTTT

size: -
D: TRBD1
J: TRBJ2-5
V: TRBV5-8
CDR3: CASREQGGRETQYF
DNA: TGTGCCAGCAGAGAACAGGGGGGACGAGAGACCCAGTACTTC

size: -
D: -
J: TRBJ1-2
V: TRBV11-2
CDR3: CASSRGLYYGYTF
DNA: TGTGCCAGCAGCAGGGGGTTATACTATGGCTACACCTTC

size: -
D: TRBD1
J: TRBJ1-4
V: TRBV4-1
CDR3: CASSRTWGTGVQTNEKLFF
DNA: TGCGCCAGCAGCCGGACCTGGGGGACAGGGGTCCAAACTAATGAAAAACTGTTTTTT

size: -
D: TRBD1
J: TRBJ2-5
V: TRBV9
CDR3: CASSLTGVQETQYF
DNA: TGTGCCAGCAGCTTAACAGGGGTCCAAGAGACCCAGTACTTC

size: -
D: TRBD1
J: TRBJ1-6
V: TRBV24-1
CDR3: CATSDPGTGKLHF
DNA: TGTGCCACCAGTGATCCCGGGACAGGGAAGCTCCACTTT

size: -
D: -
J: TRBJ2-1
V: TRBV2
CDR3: CASRKSGSSYNEQFF
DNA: TGTGCCAGTCGGAAATCGGGGAGCTCCTACAATGAGCAGTTCTTC

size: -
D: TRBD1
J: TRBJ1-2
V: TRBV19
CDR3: CASSMGQGSNYGYTF
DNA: TGTGCCAGTAGTATGGGACAGGGAAGTAACTATGGCTACACCTTC

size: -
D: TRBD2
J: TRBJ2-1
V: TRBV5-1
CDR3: CASSLGLAGGGYEQFF
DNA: TGCGCCAGCAGCTTGGGGCTAGCGGGGGGAGGGTATGAGCAGTTCTTC

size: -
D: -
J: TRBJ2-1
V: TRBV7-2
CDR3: CASSGAASSYNEQFF
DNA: TGTGCCAGCAGCGGCGCCGCTAGCTCCTACAATGAGCAGTTCTTC

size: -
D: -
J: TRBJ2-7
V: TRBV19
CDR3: CASSIGPGTAYEQYF
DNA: TGTGCCAGTAGTATAGGGCCGGGGACTGCCTACGAGCAGTACTTC

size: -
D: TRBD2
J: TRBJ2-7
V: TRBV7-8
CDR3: CASSLTSGGSYEQYF
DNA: TGTGCCAGCAGCTTAACTAGCGGAGGCTCCTACGAGCAGTACTTC

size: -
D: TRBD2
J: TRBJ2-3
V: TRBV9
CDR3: CASSVMGGRTDTQYF
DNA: TGTGCCAGCAGCGTAATGGGCGGGAGAACAGATACGCAGTATTTT

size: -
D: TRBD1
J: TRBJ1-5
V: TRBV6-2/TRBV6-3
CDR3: CASSYVQGVQPQHF
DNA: TGTGCCAGCAGTTACGTTCAGGGGGTGCAGCCCCAGCATTTT